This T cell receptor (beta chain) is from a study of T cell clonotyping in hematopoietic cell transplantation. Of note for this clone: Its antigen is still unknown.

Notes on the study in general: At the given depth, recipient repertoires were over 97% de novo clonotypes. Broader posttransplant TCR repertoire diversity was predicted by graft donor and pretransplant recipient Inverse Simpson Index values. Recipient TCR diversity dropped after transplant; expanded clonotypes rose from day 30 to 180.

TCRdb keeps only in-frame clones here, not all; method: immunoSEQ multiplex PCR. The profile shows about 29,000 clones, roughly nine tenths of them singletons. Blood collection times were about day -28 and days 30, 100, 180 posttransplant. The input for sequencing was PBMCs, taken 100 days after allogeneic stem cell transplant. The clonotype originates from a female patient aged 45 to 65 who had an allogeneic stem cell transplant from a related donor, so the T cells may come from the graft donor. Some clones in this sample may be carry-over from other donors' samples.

CDR3 protein: CASSPQTGDGELFF. The CDR3 nucleotides are TGTGCCAGCAGCCCACAAACAGGGGACGGGGAGCTGTTTTTT. This chain joins TRBV7-3 and TRBJ2-2; 7 nucleotides line up with TRBD1. The J segment lost 7 bases and the V segment lost 5 bases, leaving 7 bases of the junction unmatched. The CDR3 spans 14 residues. Germline CDR1 SGHTA, CDR2 FQGTGA.